This T cell receptor (beta chain) stems from a study of cytomegalovirus exposure and HLA in healthy donors (dated by TCRdb to between 2016 and 2019). Regarding the research as a whole: According to an earlier analysis of several hundred of the donors, about 179 million T cells yielded 95 million to 140 million unique TCR beta sequences and about 300 Gb of sequence data. An early release covering more than 500 HLA-typed donors comprised about 310 gigabases of sequencing data and roughly 86 million unique TCR sequences. Of the roughly 420 genotyped donors, 81% were placed in the genetic ancestry cluster associated with self-reported Caucasian donors. The study aimed to test whether signatures of past pathogen exposure could be identified by cataloging public T cell receptors. The T cell repertoires of several hundred subjects were profiled by immunosequencing and related to cytomegalovirus serostatus. Besides the first cohort of approximately 710 subjects, a separate validation cohort made up of over a hundred different subjects was used. To predict cytomegalovirus infection status, the study brought together high-throughput TCR immunosequencing, statistical association of individual TCRs with disease status, and machine learning. In a later analysis, previously published TCR beta repertoires from several hundred donors were re-analyzed and high-resolution HLA genotyping was added so that TCR occurrence patterns could be studied. The later analysis used no new phenotypic data to find candidate immune exposures, relying instead on TCR beta sequences and their occurrence across donors. In an earlier analysis of 500 to 650 of the donors, high-throughput TCR beta sequencing was used to judge whether each TCR beta V gene segment behaved as functional or pseudogenic. Donor age, sex, ethnicity and CMV serostatus were collected together with the repertoire data. A later genetic analysis used genome-wide SNP genotypes for about 65% of the 666 donors, treating that subset as a discovery cohort. Every discovery cohort repertoire had been produced on one sequencing platform. HLA typing covered class I and class II loci at four-digit resolution. The number of donors typed differed by locus, with about 629-630 for A, B, C, DRB1 and DQB1, roughly 520 for DQA1, 600 to 610 for DPA1, and some 440 for DPB1. Roughly 5 DR-DQ haplotypes were treated as single units for association and clustering because of strong linkage in the cohort. On average, roughly 200,000 unique TCR beta nucleotide sequences were sequenced per donor among several hundred genotyped donors of the cohort, with 15% to 20% of those sequences being non-productive. Study-level results and caveats: In a later analysis, about 17,000 TCR beta sequences were associated with specific HLA alleles at a false discovery rate of 0.05. A later analysis found that HLA-associated TCR beta chains were more clonally expanded and had lower generation probabilities than equally common non-associated chains. According to the authors, the approach could potentially be generalized to other disease states and immunological phenotypes. When HLA alleles, especially DR and DQ, strongly co-occurred, TCR associations were difficult to assign to individual alleles. Sequencing depth was assumed to be roughly uniform across donors in the presence/absence analyses, though that assumption may not hold. Some IMGT-functional V segments, including TRBV6-2 and TRBV6-3, could not be told apart with the 87-base-pair reads, so those segments were excluded. In a later analysis, several top co-occurrence clusters were reported to appear linked to parvovirus B19, influenza, CMV and Epstein-Barr virus. In a later analysis, the rate of TCR association differed among HLA loci, with DRB1 alleles having the most associated TCRs and HLA-C alleles having the fewest. Compared with the 666-donor mean, donors in an Asian-associated ancestry cluster had fewer N-insertions in productive TCRs, according to a later genetic analysis. A cluster of highly shared sequence variants was judged likely to be a technical artifact of the sequencing pipeline. A later analysis found that most CMV-associated TCR beta chains appeared HLA-restricted, with HLA associations seemingly driven largely by CMV exposure. While some public TCRs were present in many individuals, most TCR sequences turned up only very rarely across donors. Correlated functional status among segregating V segments might be attributable to linkage disequilibrium, but an unknown experimental factor could not be ruled out. Approximately 16 rarely observed V segments, including chromosome 9 orphons, were excluded from the earlier analysis of a few hundred of the donors because counts were too low. A further reported finding was that TCR beta sequences accurately predicted the HLA-A and HLA-B alleles for most subjects in the first cohort. Because HLA typing was missing for some donors at each locus, association tests included only the typed subset. The cohort was sequenced for TCR beta chains only, and without alpha or paired-chain data the features that could be detected were limited. Three of the identified cytomegalovirus-associated TCR beta chains were confirmed in vitro to be specific for cytomegalovirus antigens. V-gene and J-gene trimming of TCR beta chains was associated with a missense DCLRE1C variant in a later genetic analysis, and the association was replicated in an independent cohort. Broadly in line with IMGT annotations, most TCR beta V segments showed up in productive rearrangements about 87% or about 30% of the time in an earlier analysis of approximately 640 of the donors. Cytomegalovirus status was reported to be diagnosed by the classifier with high specificity and sensitivity in both the original and validation cohorts. The only immune exposure information available for the cohort was CMV serostatus. In the study, some 180 TCR beta chains were listed as associated with cytomegalovirus.

Trimmed from V: 6 bases; trimmed from J: 0 bases; junction bases lacking a gene match: 6. CDR1 and CDR2, looked up from the germline V gene (reference sequence), are MNHEY and SMNVEV. The CDR3, from cysteine to phenylalanine, totals 17 residues. The retained sequence is limited to the CDR3, 51 bases, with the frame set at the first base. This clone was picked up a small number of times. Its antigen specificity is not known. Base qualities are not at hand, and no much larger clone is one base apart. The cohort consisted of 666 healthy bone marrow donors. At the time of sampling, all cohort members were nominally healthy, though unrecorded immune exposures were likely present. The donor was CMV seropositive and was included in the group of around 300 seropositive cohort members. A peripheral blood sample was collected from each donor, and TCR beta sequencing was performed on peripheral blood mononuclear cells. The Qiagen DNeasy Blood Extraction Kit was used to extract genomic DNA from the blood cell samples.

Library creation used the immunoSEQ multiplex PCR assay. For the multiplex PCR, a mixture combining 60 forward primers for TCR Vbeta segments and 13 reverse primers for TCR Jbeta segments was used. Amplification of the CDR3 region of rearranged TCR beta genes was performed with a multiplex PCR assay on genomic DNA. On the Illumina HiSeq System, the amplified TCR beta libraries were sequenced as 87-base-pair reads. The published analysis was carried out like this. In a later analysis, some 80 million unique TCR beta chains were counted across the 650 to 750 repertoires, and about 10 million of these chains were shared by at least two donors. Raw reads were error-corrected and collapsed into unique sequences with a nearest-neighbor algorithm that merged closely related sequences to remove PCR and sequencing errors. V, D and J gene segments were assigned by aligning CDR3 sequences to IMGT reference sequences. For a sequence to be retained, a match of at least six nucleotides was required to both a V gene segment and a J gene segment. A rearrangement was called productive if the CDR3 had no stop codons and remained in frame with V and J, and every other rearrangement was called non-productive. CDR3 was defined according to IMGT convention as the region running from the second conserved V-encoded cysteine to the conserved J-encoded phenylalanine. Sequences without an unambiguous match to a single V gene segment were excluded from the earlier analysis of about 640 of the donors. An earlier analysis of several hundred of the donors called V segments functional above 56.7% productive rearrangements and segregating when the between-donor standard deviation exceeded 5%. A statistical classification framework was built to diagnose cytomegalovirus status from the catalog of TCR beta chain sequences. V and J gene assignment, in a later analysis, came from comparing TCR nucleotide sequences with IMGT/GENE-DB human TR gene sequences. In a later analysis, CDR3 sequences and most-parsimonious VDJ recombination scenarios were assigned using the TCRdist pipeline. In a later analysis, each TCR beta chain was defined by its CDR3 amino acid sequence together with its V-gene family, and reads without a unique V-gene family were excluded. A later analysis removed several hundred highly shared, low-generation-probability nucleotide sequences to deal with suspected cross-contamination and a sequencing artifact. In a later analysis, a clonal expansion index for each public chain was calculated from normalized within-repertoire ranks of inferred template counts. Generation probabilities in a later analysis came from a VDJ recombination model fitted to out-of-frame rearrangements, and those results were checked against IGoR. Hypergeometric tests were used in a later analysis to score TCR-TCR, TCR-HLA and TCR-CMV co-occurrence, with a repertoire-size bias correction applied to the TCR pairs. To estimate false discovery rates, a later analysis permuted the HLA or CMV assignments 20 times. A later analysis grouped co-occurring TCRs with DBSCAN, adding TCRdist sequence similarity when clustering within HLA-allele-positive subsets. Repertoires with fewer than 30,000 or more than 120,000 public chains, plus five repertoires with anomalous nucleotide sharing, were excluded from co-occurrence clustering. Drawn from immuneACCESS, this table holds only the in-frame rearrangements with V and J called that TCRdb kept. Clones are partly lost; checked studies trace under half to an unresolved V gene and leave the rest unexplained. That table is the source of V, J and clone size, and D and trimming were worked out from the DNA. The sample table records 100,000 to 150,000 clones; over 8.5% of these occur just once. Less than 6.5% of the sample rests with the top ten.

This receptor was identified in a woman aged 40-49 years in good health and CMV-seropositive. The sequencing input was PBMCs. The chain couples TRBV27 to TRBJ2-7; the junction holds 15 bases that match TRBD2. The CDR3 sequence is CASSPGLAGGSSYEQYF. The nucleotide sequence is TGTGCCAGCAGCCCGGGACTAGCGGGGGGCTCCTCCTACGAGCAGTACTTC.